This entry concerns a single TCR beta chain. Its specificity is unknown. Genomic DNA (from each subset) was split evenly across several immunoSEQ plates. The table came from immunoSEQ multiplex PCR; TCRdb's copy has only in-frame clones and leaves some out. The sample has about 1 million clones, 65% to 75% seen once. The data originate from a study of shared clonotypes between healthy human individuals. The germline V gene has CDR1 SQVTM and CDR2 ANQGSEA. The CDR3 consists of 12 residues. Study-level findings and limits: Non-shared clonotypes had lower generation probabilities than clonotypes shared by all four sorted-subset donors. Limited genetic and exposure-history diversity came from having few donors. Researchers sampled only blood; tissue repertoires likely differ.

This chain links TRBV29-1 with TRBJ2-5; 7 bases align to TRBD1. The J call may not be correct, given that the DNA end is closer to TRBJ2-7. The sequencing input was memory CD4+ T cells sorted from blood. Specified subset: CD45RA-negative fraction. The source is a young man in good health. The CDR3 DNA follows: TGCAGCGCCACCACAGGGGCCTACGAGCAGTACTTC. This gives the protein CSATTGAYEQYF.